This entry features one TCR beta chain sequence. The antigen this receptor binds is unknown. There are no base qualities to consult, and no much larger clone falls within one base. The roughly 37 donors, aged about 6 to 95 years, were systemically healthy Caucasian individuals from Russia. Each donor gave roughly 9.5 milliliters of peripheral blood, collected into EDTA-treated Vacutainer tubes. PBMCs were isolated by Ficoll-Paque density-gradient centrifugation, with at least 6.5 million obtained per sample. Total RNA was extracted from PBMCs with Trizol reagent, with at least 6 micrograms obtained per sample. The percentages of naive CD45RAhigh/CD27high T cells were determined by flow cytometry on a PBMC aliquot from every donor. Receptor amplification or capture employed 5' RACE. The data were produced on an Illumina HiSeq 2500. A second PCR of roughly 6 to 12 cycles was performed with a sample-barcoded 5' primer and a J-beta primer mix. A unique molecular identifier was introduced onto each TCR beta cDNA molecule by a template-switch 5' adaptor carrying 12 random nucleotides. Each sample yielded at least 3 million CDR3-containing paired-end reads. All of the RNA was converted into first-strand cDNA using the Mint cDNA synthesis kit, with a TRBC-specific oligonucleotide serving as the primer. Following uracil-DNA glycosylase treatment, all cDNA underwent a first 18-cycle PCR with the universal primers M1SS and BC2_uni_R. On the study's bioinformatics: Normalization of each sample was performed by random selection of 1 million high-quality reads, each carrying a distinct molecular identifier. Instead of being binned into consensus sequences, reads that shared molecular identifiers were thrown out. MiTCR, run with a Q25 quality threshold and the strictest error-elimination algorithm, handled CDR3 identification, clonotype clustering and error correction. A nonparametric unseen species model with Euler transformation was used to estimate a lower bound on total TCR beta diversity. Clones were called with MiXCR by TCRdb after fastp trimmed the public reads at Q25, and only in-frame beta chains were retained. All rows with the same CDR3 protein become a single entry with the most common DNA and genes. TCRdb's processing, not the authors', yielded these V and J calls. The sample records a few hundred thousand distinct CDR3 sequences, roughly half of which are singletons. The ten largest clones add up to over 40% of the sample.

These data are taken from a study of blood T cells in healthy people across ages (dated by TCRdb to between 2014 and 2016). Concerning the study at large: Template switching captured roughly one uniquely barcoded TCR beta cDNA molecule per two T cells in model experiments. To track age-related changes in TCR beta repertoire diversity, the study relied on deep sequencing normalized with unique cDNA molecular identifiers. Donors were grouped into four age groups: young (average roughly 16 years), middle-aged (roughly 40), aged (approximately 67) and long-lived (around 80). Donors of different ages were randomly distributed across sequencing lanes to avoid experimental bias. Two additional independent replicas of 1 million unique cDNA reads from the same blood draw were analyzed for two donors (one aged 18 to 30 and one aged 80 or older). General findings and caveats noted by the study authors: The percentage of naive T cells measured by flow cytometry correlated strongly with observed TCR beta diversity. Since profiling was done on bulk unsorted PBMCs, naive and antigen-experienced compartments could not be conclusively compared. Total diversity estimates from one million sequenced T cells were considered lower bounds and underestimates. The CMV infection status of donors was not known, potentially confounding age-related changes in expanded clonotypes. Compared with the aged group, more naive CD4+ T cells, fewer expanded clones and increased TCR diversity were shown by the long-lived group, suggesting age selection. As age increased, observed TCR beta diversity per million T cells dropped in a roughly linear way, and a significant reduction was already evident by age about 40.

Sequences MNHEY (CDR1) and SMNVEV (CDR2) are obtained from the germline V gene (reference sequence). V is shortened by 0 bases, J by 0 bases, and the region joining them spans 8 bases. The CDR3 holds 15 amino acids from the cysteine to the phenylalanine. The kept DNA is CDR3 alone, 45 bases in frame from the first base. Sample: blood. Recombination linked TRBV27 to TRBJ1-2; the D gene is possibly TRBD1, with 5 bases matching. The source is a man between 60 and 75 years old in good health. The CDR3 region has the sequence CASSLSSGPNYGYTF. Here is the DNA: TGTGCCAGCAGTTTATCGTCAGGGCCTAACTATGGCTACACCTTC.